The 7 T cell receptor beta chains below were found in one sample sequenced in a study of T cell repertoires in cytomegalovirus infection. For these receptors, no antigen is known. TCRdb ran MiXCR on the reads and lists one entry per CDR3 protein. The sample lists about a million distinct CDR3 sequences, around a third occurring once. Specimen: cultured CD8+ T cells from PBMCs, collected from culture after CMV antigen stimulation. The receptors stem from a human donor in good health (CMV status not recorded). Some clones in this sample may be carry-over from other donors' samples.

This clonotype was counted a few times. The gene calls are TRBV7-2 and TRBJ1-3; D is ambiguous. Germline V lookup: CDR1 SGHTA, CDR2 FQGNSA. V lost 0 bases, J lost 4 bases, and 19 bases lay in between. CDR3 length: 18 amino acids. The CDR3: CASSLAAFLPKEGNTIYF. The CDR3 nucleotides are TGTGCCAGCAGCTTAGCGGCGTTTCTCCCCAAGGAAGGAAACACCATATATTTT. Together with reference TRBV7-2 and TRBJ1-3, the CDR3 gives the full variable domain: GAGVSQSPSNKVTEKGKDVELRCDPISGHTALYWYRQSLGQGLEFLIYFQGNSAPDKSGLPSDRFSAERTGGSVSTLTIQRTQQEDSAVYLCASSLAAFLPKEGNTIYFGEGSWLTVV.

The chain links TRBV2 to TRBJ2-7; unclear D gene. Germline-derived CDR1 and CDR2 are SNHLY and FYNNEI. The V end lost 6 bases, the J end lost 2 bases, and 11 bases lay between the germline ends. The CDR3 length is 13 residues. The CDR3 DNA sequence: TGTGCCAGCAGACCACGCGAGCCCTACGAGCAGTACGTC. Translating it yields CASRPREPYEQYV.

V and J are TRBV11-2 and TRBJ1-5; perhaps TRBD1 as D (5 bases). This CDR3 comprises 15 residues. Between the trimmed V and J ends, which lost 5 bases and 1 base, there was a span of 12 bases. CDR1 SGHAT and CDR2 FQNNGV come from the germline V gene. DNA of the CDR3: TGTGCCAGCAGCACCGGGACTATCAGCAATCAGCCCCAGCATTTT. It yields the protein CASSTGTISNQPQHF. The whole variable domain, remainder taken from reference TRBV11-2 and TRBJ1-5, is EAGVAQSPRYKIIEKRQSVAFWCNPISGHATLYWYQQILGQGPKLLIQFQNNGVVDDSQLPKDRFSAERLKGVDSTLKIQPAKLEDSAVYLCASSTGTISNQPQHFGDGTRLSIL.

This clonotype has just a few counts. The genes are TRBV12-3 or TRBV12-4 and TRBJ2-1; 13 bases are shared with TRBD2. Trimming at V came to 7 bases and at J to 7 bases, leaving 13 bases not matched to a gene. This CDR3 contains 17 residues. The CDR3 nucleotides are TGTGCCAGCACCTTAAGTATCGGACTAGCGGGGGTGAATGAGCAGTTCTTC. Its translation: CASTLSIGLAGVNEQFF.

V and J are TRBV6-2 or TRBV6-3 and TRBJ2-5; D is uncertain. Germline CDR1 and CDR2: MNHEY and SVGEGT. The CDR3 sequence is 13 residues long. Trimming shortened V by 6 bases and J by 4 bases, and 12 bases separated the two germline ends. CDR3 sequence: CASSHGIRETQYF. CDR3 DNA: TGTGCCAGCAGCCACGGAATAAGAGAGACCCAGTACTTC.

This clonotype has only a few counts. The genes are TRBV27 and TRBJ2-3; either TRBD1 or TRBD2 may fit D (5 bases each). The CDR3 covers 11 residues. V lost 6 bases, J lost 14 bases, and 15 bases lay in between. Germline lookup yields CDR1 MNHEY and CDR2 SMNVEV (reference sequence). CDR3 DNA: TGTGCCAGCAGCCTGGGACCGAGGAGGTATTTT. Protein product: CASSLGPRRYF.

The CDR3 region has the DNA TGTGCAACCCGGGTGTCAGGGGAGGCTGAAGCTTTCTTT. Protein product: CATRVSGEAEAFF. The J gene is TRBJ1-1, the V gene TRBV15; TRBD1 is a possible D gene (6 bases). The CDR3 loop spans 13 amino acids. CDR1 and CDR2 (germline): LNHNV, YYDKDF (reference sequence). The full variable domain, rest sourced from reference TRBV15 and TRBJ1-1, is DAMVIQNPRYQVTQFGKPVTLSCSQTLNHNVMYWYQQKSSQAPKLLFHYYDKDFNNEADTPDNFQSRRPNTSFCFLDIRSPGLGDTAMYLCATRVSGEAEAFFGQGTRLTVV.